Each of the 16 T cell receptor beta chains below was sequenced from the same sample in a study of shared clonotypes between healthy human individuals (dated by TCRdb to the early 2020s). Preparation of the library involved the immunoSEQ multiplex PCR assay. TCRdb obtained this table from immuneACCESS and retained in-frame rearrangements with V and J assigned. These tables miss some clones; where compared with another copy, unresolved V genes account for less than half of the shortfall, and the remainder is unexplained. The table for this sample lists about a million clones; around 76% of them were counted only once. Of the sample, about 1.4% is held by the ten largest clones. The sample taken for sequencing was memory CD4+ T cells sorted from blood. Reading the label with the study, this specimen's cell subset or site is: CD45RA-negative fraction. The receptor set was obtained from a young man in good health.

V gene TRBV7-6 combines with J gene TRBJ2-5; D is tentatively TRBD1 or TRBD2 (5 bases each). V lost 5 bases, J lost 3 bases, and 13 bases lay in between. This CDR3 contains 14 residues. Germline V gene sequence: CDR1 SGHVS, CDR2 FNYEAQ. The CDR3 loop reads CASSQTGTKETQYF. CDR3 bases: TGTGCCAGCAGCCAAACCGGGACCAAAGAGACCCAGTACTTC.

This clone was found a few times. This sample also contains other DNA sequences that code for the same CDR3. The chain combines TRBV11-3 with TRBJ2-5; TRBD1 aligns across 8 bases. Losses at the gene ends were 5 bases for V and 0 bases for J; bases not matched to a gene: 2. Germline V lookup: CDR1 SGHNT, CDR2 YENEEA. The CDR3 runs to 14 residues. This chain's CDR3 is CASSRQGYQETQYF. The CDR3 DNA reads TGTGCCAGCAGCCGACAGGGGTACCAAGAGACCCAGTACTTC.

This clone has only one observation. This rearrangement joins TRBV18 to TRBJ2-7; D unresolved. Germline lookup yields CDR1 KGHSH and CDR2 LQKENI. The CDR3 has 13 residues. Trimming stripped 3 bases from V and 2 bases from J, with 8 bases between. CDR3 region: CASSPKDPYEQYF. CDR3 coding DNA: TGTGCCAGCTCACCCAAAGACCCCTACGAGCAGTACTTC.

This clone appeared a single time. The CDR3 protein is CASSQLAGETQYF. In nucleotides, the CDR3 is TGCGCCAGCAGTCAACTAGCGGGAGAGACCCAGTACTTC. The V gene is TRBV10-1, the J gene TRBJ2-5, with 9 nucleotides matching TRBD2. This CDR3 comprises 13 residues. Germline assignment: CDR1 WNHNN and CDR2 SYGVQD (reference sequence). J lost 4 bases, V lost 5 bases, and 2 bases had no gene match.

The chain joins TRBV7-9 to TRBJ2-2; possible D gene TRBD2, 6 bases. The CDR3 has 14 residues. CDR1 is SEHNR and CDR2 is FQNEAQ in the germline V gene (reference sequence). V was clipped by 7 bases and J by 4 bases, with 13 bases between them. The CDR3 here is CASNPGVVTGELFF. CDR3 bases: TGTGCCAGCAATCCGGGAGTCGTCACCGGGGAGCTGTTTTTT.

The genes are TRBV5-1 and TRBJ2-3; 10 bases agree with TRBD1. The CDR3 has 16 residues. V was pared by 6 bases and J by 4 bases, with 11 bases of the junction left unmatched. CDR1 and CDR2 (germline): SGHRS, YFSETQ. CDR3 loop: CASTMTGGASADTQYF. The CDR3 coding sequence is TGCGCCAGCACCATGACAGGGGGCGCCTCGGCAGATACGCAGTATTTT.

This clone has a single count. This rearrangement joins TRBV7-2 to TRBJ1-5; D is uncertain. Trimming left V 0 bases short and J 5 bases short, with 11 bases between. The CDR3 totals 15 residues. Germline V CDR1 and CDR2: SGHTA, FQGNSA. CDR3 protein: CASSLAAGAYQPQHF. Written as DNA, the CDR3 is TGTGCCAGCAGCTTAGCGGCGGGAGCATATCAGCCCCAGCATTTT.

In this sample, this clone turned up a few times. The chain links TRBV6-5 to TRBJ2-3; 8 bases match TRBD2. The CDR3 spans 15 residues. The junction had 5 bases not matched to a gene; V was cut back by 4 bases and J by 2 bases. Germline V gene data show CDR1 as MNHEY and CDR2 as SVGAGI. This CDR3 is CASSSLAGYTDTQYF. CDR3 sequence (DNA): TGTGCCAGCAGTTCCTTAGCGGGATACACAGATACGCAGTATTTT.

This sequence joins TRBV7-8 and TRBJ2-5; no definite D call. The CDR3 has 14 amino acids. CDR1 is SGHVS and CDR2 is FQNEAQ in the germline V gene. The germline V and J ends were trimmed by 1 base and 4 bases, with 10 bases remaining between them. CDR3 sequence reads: CASSLDPLSETQYF. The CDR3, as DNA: TGTGCCAGCAGCTTAGACCCTTTATCAGAGACCCAGTACTTC.

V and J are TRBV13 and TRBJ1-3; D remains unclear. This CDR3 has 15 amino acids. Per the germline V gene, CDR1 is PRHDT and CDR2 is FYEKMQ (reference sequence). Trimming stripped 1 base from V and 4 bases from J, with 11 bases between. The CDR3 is CASSLDKGSGNTIYF. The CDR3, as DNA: TGTGCCAGCAGCTTAGATAAGGGTTCCGGAAACACCATATATTTT.

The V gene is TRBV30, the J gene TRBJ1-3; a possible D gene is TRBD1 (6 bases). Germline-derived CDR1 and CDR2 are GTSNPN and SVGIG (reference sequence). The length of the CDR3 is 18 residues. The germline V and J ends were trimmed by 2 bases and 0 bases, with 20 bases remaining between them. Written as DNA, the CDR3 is TGTGCCTGGAGTTTCTACTATCTGACAGGTAGCTCTGGAAACACCATATATTTT. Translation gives CAWSFYYLTGSSGNTIYF.

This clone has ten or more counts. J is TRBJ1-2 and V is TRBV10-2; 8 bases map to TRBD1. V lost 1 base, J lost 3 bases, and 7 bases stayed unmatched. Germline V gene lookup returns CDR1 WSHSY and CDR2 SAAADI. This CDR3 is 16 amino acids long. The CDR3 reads CASSEFARGPDYGYTF. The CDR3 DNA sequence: TGCGCCAGCAGTGAGTTCGCCAGGGGGCCAGACTATGGCTACACCTTC.

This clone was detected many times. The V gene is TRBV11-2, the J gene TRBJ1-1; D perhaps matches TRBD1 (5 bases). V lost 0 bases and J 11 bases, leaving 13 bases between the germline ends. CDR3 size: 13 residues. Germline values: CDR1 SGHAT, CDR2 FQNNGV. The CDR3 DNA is TGTGCCAGCAGCTTAGATCTTACAGGCGCTGCTTTCTTT. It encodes CASSLDLTGAAFF.

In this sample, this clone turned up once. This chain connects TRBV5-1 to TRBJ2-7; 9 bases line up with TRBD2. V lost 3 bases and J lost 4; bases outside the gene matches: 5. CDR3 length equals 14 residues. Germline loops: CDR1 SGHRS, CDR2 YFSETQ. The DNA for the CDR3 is TGCGCCAGCAGCTCGGGACTAGCAGGTTACGAGCAGTACTTC. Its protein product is CASSSGLAGYEQYF.

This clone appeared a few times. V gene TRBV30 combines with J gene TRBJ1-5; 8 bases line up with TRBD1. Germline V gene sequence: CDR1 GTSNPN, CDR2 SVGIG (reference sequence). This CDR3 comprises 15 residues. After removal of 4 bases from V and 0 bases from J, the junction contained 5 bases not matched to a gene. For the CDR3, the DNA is TGTGCCTGGACAGCCAGGGGGCTTAGCAATCAGCCCCAGCATTTT. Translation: CAWTARGLSNQPQHF.

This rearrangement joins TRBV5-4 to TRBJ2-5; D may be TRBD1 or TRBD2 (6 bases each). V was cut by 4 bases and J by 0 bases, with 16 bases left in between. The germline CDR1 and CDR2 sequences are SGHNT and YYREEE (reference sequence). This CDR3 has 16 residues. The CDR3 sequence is CASSDYRAGYQETQYF. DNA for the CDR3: TGTGCCAGCAGCGATTACAGGGCGGGGTACCAAGAGACCCAGTACTTC.